This entry lists 4 T cell receptor beta chains sequenced from one sample in a study of Tregs in tolerant kidney transplant recipients (dated by TCRdb to the late 2010s). The sample's time point, from its label and the paper: blood sample drawn before combined kidney and bone marrow transplant. Library generation was performed with the immunoSEQ multiplex PCR assay. TCRdb obtained this table from immuneACCESS and retained in-frame rearrangements with V and J assigned. These tables miss some clones; where compared with another copy, unresolved V genes account for less than half of the shortfall, and the remainder is unexplained. The sample has about 110,000 clones on record, nearly 90% of them singletons. Approximately 0.34% of the sample comes from the top ten. Sequenced material: CD4+ T cells from blood, taken before the transplant. These receptors all stem from a human donor who received a combined kidney and bone marrow transplant.

This clone has a single count. DNA for the CDR3: TGTGCCAGCAGCCCCCTTAGCGGCAGCAGCTCCTACAATGAGCAGTTCTTC. Translating gives CASSPLSGSSSYNEQFF. The V and J genes are TRBV14 and TRBJ2-1, with a tentative D call TRBD2 (6 bases). The CDR3 contains 17 residues. The germline V gene encodes CDR1 SGHDN and CDR2 FVKESK. V lost 4 bases and J lost 0, with 16 bases in between.

V and J are TRBV10-3 and TRBJ2-3, with 10 bases that match TRBD2. This CDR3 comprises 18 residues. Germline loops: CDR1 ENHRY, CDR2 SYGVKD. The V gene end was trimmed by 4 bases and the J gene end by 3 bases; junction bases not matched to a gene: 13. CDR3 nucleotides: TGTGCCATCAGTGCCCCCCTTGCTAGCGGGGGCTTAACAGATACGCAGTATTTT. Residues: CAISAPLASGGLTDTQYF.

V and J are TRBV5-1 and TRBJ1-1; 8 bases agree with TRBD1. V dropped 0 bases and J dropped 5; count of bases not matched to a gene: 6. Germline V gene data show CDR1 as SGHRS and CDR2 as YFSETQ. The CDR3 runs 15 residues. Here the CDR3 DNA reads TGCGCCAGCAGCTTGGAGCAGGGGGCGGTTACTGAAGCTTTCTTT. Translating it yields CASSLEQGAVTEAFF.

The genes are TRBV7-2 and TRBJ2-1, with TRBD2 identical over 11 bases. This CDR3 region has 14 residues. In germline, CDR1 is SGHTA, CDR2 FQGNSA. Trimming took 5 bases from V and 9 from J; bases not matched to a gene: 6. The DNA for the CDR3 is TGTGCCAGCAGCCAACTAGCGGGAGTGAGTGAGCAGTTCTTC. This gives the protein CASSQLAGVSEQFF.